Reported below is one TCR beta chain. Trimming cost V 10 bases and J 7 bases; bases outside gene matches: 3. The CDR3 is made up of 12 amino acids. CDR1 LNHDA and CDR2 SQIVND come from the germline V gene (reference sequence). The sample is drawn from a study of T cells in Graves' hyperthyroidism and ophthalmopathy. Researchers took RNA transcripts and amplified the TCR beta CDR3 regions from them. Using the HTBI primer set, a first-round RT-PCR was run on the TCR CDR3. MiXCR, applied by TCRdb to the multiplex PCR reads, yields one record per CDR3 protein. The data hold 500,000 to 700,000 distinct CDR3 sequences, with roughly 17% observed a single time.

The sequencing input was blood. The TCR comes from a woman between 18 and 29 years old with Graves' hyperthyroidism. V is TRBV19 and J is TRBJ2-2; TRBD2 aligns across 10 bases. The CDR3 DNA follows: TGTGCCACCGGGACTAGCGTCGGGGAGCTGTTTTTT. Translated, it gives CATGTSVGELFF. The variable domain in full, with the rest retrieved from reference TRBV19 and TRBJ2-2, is DGGITQSPKYLFRKEGQNVTLSCEQNLNHDAMYWYRQDPGQGLRLIYYSQIVNDFQKGDIAEGYSVSREKKESFPLTVTSAQKNPTAFYLCATGTSVGELFFGEGSRLTVL.